The 9 T cell receptor beta chains reported below all come from one sample, sequenced in a study of beta chain features in type 1 diabetes. Whole-study findings and limits: Significant though moderate, a shortening of TCRB CDR3s appeared in all four CD4+ subsets of Type 1 diabetes patients.

The sequenced template was cDNA made from the entire isolated RNA. Sequenced by immunoSEQ multiplex PCR; TCRdb stores in-frame clones only, minus some. Among over 650,000 clones listed, about 14% were seen once. These receptors have no identified antigens. Sequenced sample: naive CD4+ T cells from blood. These receptors all stem from a man aged 18 to 29 with type 1 diabetes.

This chain uses TRBV29-1 with TRBJ1-2; 9 bases map to TRBD1. With V trimmed by 4 bases and J by 7 bases, 13 bases remained unmatched. CDR1 and CDR2 (germline): SQVTM, ANQGSEA. The CDR3 is made up of 15 amino acids. The CDR3 loop is CSVAPGQGDWRGYTF. As DNA, the CDR3 is TGCAGCGTTGCCCCGGGACAGGGAGATTGGCGTGGCTACACCTTC.

This clone was seen once. V usage is TRBV7-2 and J usage is TRBJ1-4; 7 bases map to TRBD1. Germline-derived CDR1 and CDR2 are SGHTA and FQGNSA. The CDR3 consists of 17 residues. With 0 bases clipped from V and 0 bases from J, the junction kept 4 bases outside the gene matches. CDR3 DNA sequence: TGTGCCAGCAGCTTAGCGACAGGGCGAGCAACTAATGAAAAACTGTTTTTT. Residues: CASSLATGRATNEKLFF.

This chain joins TRBV30 and TRBJ2-3, with a weak D call TRBD2 (6 bases). V was pared by 2 bases and J by 2 bases, with 17 bases between. Per the germline V gene, CDR1 is GTSNPN and CDR2 is SVGIG (reference sequence). CDR3 length equals 16 residues. The CDR3 DNA reads TGTGCCTGGAGTAAGGGCCTAGCGCCTACCACAGATACGCAGTATTTT. It is translated as CAWSKGLAPTTDTQYF.

CDR3 region: CASSEEGWATEAFF. CDR3 sequence (DNA): TGTGCCAGCAGTGAGGAAGGGTGGGCCACTGAAGCTTTCTTT. The chain uses TRBV2 and TRBJ1-1, with D unclear. The germline V and J ends were trimmed by 3 bases and 4 bases, with 12 bases remaining between them. The CDR3 is 14 amino acids. Germline V CDR1 and CDR2: SNHLY, FYNNEI.

The chain couples TRBV18 to TRBJ2-7; weak D call: TRBD1 (6 bases). The germline V and J ends were trimmed by 3 bases and 6 bases, with 15 bases remaining between them. The germline V gene encodes CDR1 KGHSH and CDR2 LQKENI. This CDR3 spans 14 amino acids. For the CDR3, the DNA is TGTGCCAGCTCACCGGGGCAGGGGCTAGTCGAGCAGTACTTC. The encoded protein is CASSPGQGLVEQYF.

The J gene is TRBJ2-3, the V gene TRBV5-4; D is perhaps TRBD1 (6 bases). V shed 4 bases and J shed 2 bases, with 14 bases lying between them. Germline loops: CDR1 SGHNT, CDR2 YYREEE (reference sequence). The CDR3 length is 15 residues. The CDR3: CASSDPDRITDTQYF. The CDR3 coding sequence is TGTGCCAGCAGCGACCCGGACAGAATCACAGATACGCAGTATTTT. The variable domain in full, with the rest retrieved from reference TRBV5-4 and TRBJ2-3, is ETGVTQSPTHLIKTRGQQVTLRCSSQSGHNTVSWYQQALGQGPQFIFQYYREEENGRGNFPPRFSGLQFPNYSSELNVNALELDDSALYLCASSDPDRITDTQYFGPGTRLTVL.

This chain joins TRBV7-9 and TRBJ2-7; no clear D gene. CDR1 and CDR2 from the germline V gene are SEHNR and FQNEAQ (reference sequence). The V gene lost 5 bases and the J gene lost 7 bases, with 15 bases spanning the gap. The CDR3 contains 13 residues. CDR3 in DNA: TGTGCCAGCAGCCAGTCGGTGCTCTGGGAGCAGTACTTC. It codes for CASSQSVLWEQYF.

V gene TRBV20-1 combines with J gene TRBJ2-1; the D is unclear. The V gene lost 8 bases and the J gene lost 6 bases, with 8 bases spanning the gap. Germline loops: CDR1 DFQATT, CDR2 SNEGSKA (reference sequence). The CDR3 totals 10 residues. This chain's CDR3 is CSRHGNEQFF. The CDR3 coding sequence is TGCAGTAGACATGGCAATGAGCAGTTCTTC.

This clone occurred a few times. The V call is TRBV30, the J call TRBJ1-1; no definite D call. The V end lost 5 bases, the J end lost 1 base, and 14 bases lay between the germline ends. The CDR3 sequence is 14 residues long. CDR1 is GTSNPN, CDR2 SVGIG, per germline (reference sequence). The CDR3 DNA follows: TGTGCCTGGGGAGGCCCGGGTCCGAACACTGAAGCTTTCTTT. Translating it yields CAWGGPGPNTEAFF.